Following are 32 T cell receptor beta chains from one sample sequenced in a study of blood T cell repertoires in COVID-19. Sequenced by immunoSEQ multiplex PCR; TCRdb stores in-frame clones only, minus some. The profile shows roughly 100,000 clones, roughly 92% of them singletons. The sample was peripheral blood. These receptors all stem from a woman between 45 and 65 years old with COVID-19, enrolled during active disease.

This clone was seen only a few times. This chain joins TRBV19 and TRBJ2-5; 7 bases match TRBD1. The germline gives CDR1 LNHDA, CDR2 SQIVND (reference sequence). CDR3 length: 16 residues. The junction had 10 bases not matched to a gene; V was cut back by 5 bases and J by 1 base. CDR3 in amino acids: CASSSNRGPRQETQYF. In nucleotides, the CDR3 is TGTGCCAGTAGTTCCAACAGGGGACCCCGCCAAGAGACCCAGTACTTC.

The CDR3 sequence: CASSSRTGRETQYF. In DNA, the CDR3 is TGTGCCAGCAGCTCACGGACAGGGCGAGAGACCCAGTACTTC. V and J are TRBV7-8 and TRBJ2-5; 8 nucleotides agree with TRBD1. J was trimmed by 4 bases and V by 4 bases; bases with no gene match: 5. There are 14 residues in the CDR3. CDR1 and CDR2 from the germline V gene are SGHVS and FQNEAQ.

The chain is built from TRBV30 and TRBJ2-2, with 9 bases that match TRBD2. Germline trimming cut 0 bases from V and 6 bases from J; bases unmatched to any gene: 11. Germline V gene data show CDR1 as GTSNPN and CDR2 as SVGIG (reference sequence). This CDR3 is 17 amino acids long. The CDR3 loop reads CAWSVWSLAGRSGELFF. CDR3 DNA sequence: TGTGCCTGGAGTGTGTGGTCTCTAGCGGGGCGATCCGGGGAGCTGTTTTTT.

The chain links TRBV5-6 to TRBJ2-3, with D possibly being TRBD1 (6 bases). V was pared by 0 bases and J by 2 bases, with 13 bases between. The CDR3 has 16 amino acids. Germline V lookup: CDR1 SGHDT, CDR2 YYEEEE. The CDR3 here is CASSLVQGILTDTQYF. CDR3 bases: TGTGCCAGCAGCTTGGTACAGGGTATACTCACAGATACGCAGTATTTT.

The J gene is TRBJ2-3, the V gene TRBV5-1, with no clear D. Germline CDR1 SGHRS, CDR2 YFSETQ. Trimming stripped 5 bases from V and 2 bases from J, with 12 bases between. The CDR3 covers 14 residues. The DNA of the CDR3 is TGCGCCAGCAGGGTCCGGGTGTACACAGATACGCAGTATTTT. Translation gives CASRVRVYTDTQYF.

The chain has TRBV6-6 and TRBJ1-3; the D is unclear. This CDR3 spans 14 amino acids. V lost 4 bases and J lost 4, with 11 bases in between. Germline CDR1 reads MNHNY; CDR2 reads SVGAGI (reference sequence). Here the CDR3 DNA reads TGTGCCAGCAGTTCGCCCCCGAGGGGAAACACCATATATTTT. It codes for CASSSPPRGNTIYF.

V gene TRBV19 combines with J gene TRBJ1-4, with D possibly matching TRBD1 (6 bases). V was shortened by 4 bases and J by 8 bases, with 20 bases between the two germline ends. This CDR3 spans 16 amino acids. From germline, CDR1 is LNHDA and CDR2 SQIVND (reference sequence). CDR3 in DNA: TGTGCCAGTAGTACAGCAACAGGGTACGTCAACGAAAAACTGTTTTTT. It yields the protein CASSTATGYVNEKLFF.

The gene calls are TRBV5-8 and TRBJ2-3, with 11 bases identical to TRBD2. The J segment lost 3 bases and the V segment lost 4 bases, leaving 16 bases of the junction unmatched. CDR1 and CDR2 (germline): SGHTS, YDEGEE. The CDR3 extends over 19 amino acids. In nucleotides, the CDR3 is TGTGCCAGCAGCGCCCCACTAGCGGGGGCCTCTCGAGCGACAGATACGCAGTATTTT. Its translation is CASSAPLAGASRATDTQYF.

This clone is labeled as medium-sized. The J gene is TRBJ1-2, the V gene TRBV24-1; tentative D call: TRBD1 (6 bases). Germline V gene data show CDR1 as KGHDR and CDR2 as SFDVKD. This CDR3 contains 11 residues. V lost 4 bases and J lost 10, with 9 bases in between. CDR3 loop: CATSEQGDYTF. The CDR3 nucleotides read TGTGCCACCAGTGAACAGGGTGACTACACCTTC.

The chain combines TRBV2 with TRBJ2-1, with D maybe TRBD2 (6 bases). V lost 10 bases, J lost 6 bases, and 16 bases lay in between. Germline assignment: CDR1 SNHLY and CDR2 FYNNEI. The CDR3 runs to 13 residues. CDR3 nucleotides: TGTGCCACCCCGGGAGAAAGCTCCAATGAGCAGTTCTTC. Translated, it gives CATPGESSNEQFF.

This rearrangement joins TRBV29-1 to TRBJ2-5, with TRBD2 as a possible D gene (6 bases). This CDR3 has 14 amino acids. With 3 bases removed from V and 2 bases from J, the gap between germline ends came to 13 bases. Germline loops: CDR1 SQVTM, CDR2 ANQGSEA. The CDR3 DNA reads TGCAGCGTTGATGGGGGAGGCTGGCAAGAGACCCAGTACTTC. This translates into CSVDGGGWQETQYF.

The chain employs TRBV7-7 and TRBJ2-5; 9 positions match TRBD1. This CDR3 comprises 16 residues. The V and J ends lost 4 bases and 5 bases, in that order; junction bases with no gene match: 11. In germline, CDR1 is SSHAT, CDR2 FNYEAQ (reference sequence). In DNA form, the CDR3 reads TGTGCCAGCAGCTCATTCCGGGACAGGGTAGGGGAGACCCAGTACTTC. The encoded protein is CASSSFRDRVGETQYF.

J is TRBJ1-4 and V is TRBV2, with no clear D. The germline V gene has CDR1 SNHLY and CDR2 FYNNEI. V lost 6 bases to trimming and J lost 0 bases, with 11 bases between them. The CDR3 is 15 residues long. The CDR3 loop reads CASRREEATNEKLFF. For the CDR3, the DNA is TGTGCCAGCAGGAGAGAGGAGGCAACTAATGAAAAACTGTTTTTT.

The V and J genes are TRBV4-1 and TRBJ2-7; D gene uncertain. Trimming took 4 bases from V and 1 from J, leaving 11 bases between them. The CDR3 spans 14 residues. Per the germline V gene, CDR1 is MGHRA and CDR2 is YSYEKL. The CDR3 loop is CASSPNALSYEQYF. In DNA form, the CDR3 reads TGCGCCAGCAGCCCCAACGCTCTATCCTACGAGCAGTACTTC.

The chain has TRBV5-1 and TRBJ2-6; D call uncertain. Germline CDR1 is SGHRS and CDR2 is YFSETQ. V was clipped by 2 bases and J by 0 bases, with 6 bases between them. The CDR3 has 15 amino acids. CDR3 loop: CASSLALSGANVLTF. DNA of the CDR3: TGCGCCAGCAGCTTAGCTCTCTCTGGGGCCAACGTCCTGACTTTC.

The chain joins TRBV2 to TRBJ2-5; D is perhaps TRBD1 (6 bases). Germline CDR1 reads SNHLY; CDR2 reads FYNNEI. V lost 1 base and J 5 bases, leaving 14 bases between the germline ends. This CDR3 comprises 15 residues. CDR3 nucleotides: TGTGCCAGCAGTGAAGAGACAGGACGATGGGAGACCCAGTACTTC. This encodes CASSEETGRWETQYF.

This clone came up once. V usage is TRBV7-8 and J usage is TRBJ1-1, with 7 positions matching TRBD1. Losses at the gene ends were 5 bases for V and 8 bases for J; bases not matched to a gene: 14. The CDR3 spans 15 residues. Looked up from germline, CDR1 is SGHVS and CDR2 is FQNEAQ. The CDR3 DNA follows: TGTGCCAGCAGCGTACGACAGGGCCTTTCGGCAGAAGCTTTCTTT. Residues: CASSVRQGLSAEAFF.

The chain joins TRBV6-4 to TRBJ1-1, with 7 bases that match TRBD1. The V segment lost 5 bases and the J segment 2 bases; nucleotides outside the gene matches: 11. There are 16 residues in the CDR3. In germline, CDR1 is MRHNA, CDR2 SNTAGT. CDR3 DNA sequence: TGTGCCAGCAGTTTGACAGGGACAACTTATAACACTGAAGCTTTCTTT. This translates into CASSLTGTTYNTEAFF.

V gene TRBV28 combines with J gene TRBJ1-4; 10 bases align to TRBD1. CDR1 is MDHEN and CDR2 is SYDVKM in the germline V gene. After removal of 2 bases from V and 8 bases from J, the junction contained 14 bases not matched to a gene. The CDR3 runs to 18 residues. This CDR3 is CASSLPRTGGVSKEKLFF. In DNA, the CDR3 is TGTGCCAGCAGTTTACCCCGGACAGGGGGGGTATCGAAGGAAAAACTGTTTTTT.

CDR3 nucleotides: TGTGCCAGTAGTATTAGTAGCGGGGGGCTGAGGGGGCAGTTCTTC. Translating gives CASSISSGGLRGQFF. The chain combines TRBV19 with TRBJ2-1; 10 bases match TRBD2. Germline loops: CDR1 LNHDA, CDR2 SQIVND (reference sequence). CDR3 size: 15 residues. V lost 3 bases to trimming and J lost 12 bases; unmatched junction nucleotides: 11.

The V gene is TRBV27, the J gene TRBJ1-5; TRBD1 is a possible D gene (6 bases). Looked up from germline, CDR1 is MNHEY and CDR2 is SMNVEV (reference sequence). The CDR3 contains 15 residues. V was cut by 6 bases and J by 2 bases, with 14 bases left in between. The CDR3 spells CASRNLYRGNQPQHF. The CDR3 DNA reads as TGTGCCAGCAGGAACCTATACAGGGGCAATCAGCCCCAGCATTTT.

The chain recombines TRBV21-1 with TRBJ1-3; the D call TRBD1 from the table was never checked on the DNA. TRBV21-1 is shown as a pseudogene. CDR3 length: 14 amino acids. This chain's CDR3 is CASSKGTGQSTIYF. CDR3 sequence (DNA): TGTGCCAGCAGCAAAGGGACAGGGCAGAGCACCATATATTTT.

This sequence joins TRBV3-1 (or the pseudogene TRBV3-2) and TRBJ2-3; tentative D call: TRBD2 (6 bases). The ends were cut back, 3 bases at V and 2 bases at J, with 9 bases in the middle. The CDR3 covers 14 residues. Germline CDR1 reads LGHDT; CDR2 reads YNNKEL (reference sequence). CDR3 DNA: TGTGCCAGCAGCCATCGCGGGGCCACAGATACGCAGTATTTT. Its protein product is CASSHRGATDTQYF.

V is TRBV19 and J is TRBJ2-6; 12 bases are shared with TRBD1. Germline trimming cut 7 bases from V and 4 bases from J; bases unmatched to any gene: 29. This CDR3 is built from 24 residues. Germline CDR1 is LNHDA and CDR2 is SQIVND (reference sequence). DNA of the CDR3: TGTGCCAGTACCAGATATTGGGTCCGGGACAGGGGGCGCCCCGGCTATTTCGGGGCCAACGTCCTGACTTTC. This sequence encodes CASTRYWVRDRGRPGYFGANVLTF.

The V call is TRBV7-3, the J call TRBJ2-3, with D possibly being TRBD1 (6 bases). Germline V gene sequence: CDR1 SGHTA, CDR2 FQGTGA. V lost 3 bases and J 2 bases, leaving 15 bases between the germline ends. The CDR3 runs to 16 residues. The CDR3 sequence: CASSFTGTQNTDTQYF. The CDR3, as DNA: TGTGCCAGCAGCTTTACCGGGACACAGAACACAGATACGCAGTATTTT.

The chain has TRBV11-2 and TRBJ2-5; TRBD2 matches 9 bases. Looked up from germline, CDR1 is SGHAT and CDR2 is FQNNGV. V trimming: 1 base; J trimming: 4 bases; junction bases outside the gene matches: 7. The CDR3 totals 16 residues. CDR3 coding DNA: TGTGCCAGCAGCTTAGCGCCCGGGACTAGCAGAGAGACCCAGTACTTC. As protein: CASSLAPGTSRETQYF.

The chain carries TRBV5-1 and TRBJ2-2; 12 positions agree with TRBD2. The CDR3 length is 18 residues. V lost 5 bases, J lost 3 bases, and 11 bases stayed unmatched. In germline, CDR1 is SGHRS, CDR2 YFSETQ. The CDR3 DNA reads TGCGCCAGCAGTCATACTACTAGCGGGGGGACGCACACCGGGGAGCTGTTTTTT. This encodes CASSHTTSGGTHTGELFF.

V and J are TRBV6-5 and TRBJ2-7, with TRBD1 identical over 12 bases. CDR3 length: 15 amino acids. The junction had 8 bases not matched to a gene; V was cut back by 5 bases and J by 6 bases. Germline values: CDR1 MNHEY, CDR2 SVGAGI. For the CDR3, the DNA is TGTGCCAGCAGTCCATCCGGGACAGGGGGCGCCGAGCAGTACTTC. This sequence encodes CASSPSGTGGAEQYF.

J is TRBJ1-1 and V is TRBV2, with TRBD1 identical over 11 bases. Germline CDR1 reads SNHLY; CDR2 reads FYNNEI. This CDR3 has 13 residues. J gave up 8 bases and V 7 bases, and 6 bases lay outside the gene matches. DNA of the CDR3: TGTGCCAGCACCCGGACAGGGGGCAGGGAAGCTTTCTTT. Translated, it gives CASTRTGGREAFF.

This chain connects TRBV7-2 to TRBJ1-1, with D tentatively TRBD1 (5 bases). Looked up from germline, CDR1 is SGHTA and CDR2 is FQGNSA. CDR3 size: 13 residues. Trimming left V 5 bases short and J 5 bases short, with 12 bases between. The CDR3 spells CASSVQGRTEAFF. The CDR3 DNA is TGTGCCAGCAGCGTTCAGGGCAGAACTGAAGCTTTCTTT.

The rearrangement joins TRBV5-6 to TRBJ2-3, with 8 positions matching TRBD2. Unmatched junction bases numbered 2, after V lost 0 bases and J lost 5 bases. The CDR3 consists of 14 residues. Germline V lookup: CDR1 SGHDT, CDR2 YYEEEE. This chain's CDR3 is CASSLEGLEDTQYF. In DNA form, the CDR3 reads TGTGCCAGCAGCTTGGAGGGACTAGAAGATACGCAGTATTTT.

The V and J genes are TRBV5-8 and TRBJ1-2; D gene unclear. V dropped 4 bases and J dropped 6 bases, with 19 bases sitting between them. The CDR3 runs 15 residues. Germline V gene lookup returns CDR1 SGHTS and CDR2 YDEGEE. CDR3 protein: CASSPPLRREHGYTF. The CDR3 DNA follows: TGTGCCAGCAGCCCCCCTCTGCGAAGGGAGCATGGCTACACCTTC.